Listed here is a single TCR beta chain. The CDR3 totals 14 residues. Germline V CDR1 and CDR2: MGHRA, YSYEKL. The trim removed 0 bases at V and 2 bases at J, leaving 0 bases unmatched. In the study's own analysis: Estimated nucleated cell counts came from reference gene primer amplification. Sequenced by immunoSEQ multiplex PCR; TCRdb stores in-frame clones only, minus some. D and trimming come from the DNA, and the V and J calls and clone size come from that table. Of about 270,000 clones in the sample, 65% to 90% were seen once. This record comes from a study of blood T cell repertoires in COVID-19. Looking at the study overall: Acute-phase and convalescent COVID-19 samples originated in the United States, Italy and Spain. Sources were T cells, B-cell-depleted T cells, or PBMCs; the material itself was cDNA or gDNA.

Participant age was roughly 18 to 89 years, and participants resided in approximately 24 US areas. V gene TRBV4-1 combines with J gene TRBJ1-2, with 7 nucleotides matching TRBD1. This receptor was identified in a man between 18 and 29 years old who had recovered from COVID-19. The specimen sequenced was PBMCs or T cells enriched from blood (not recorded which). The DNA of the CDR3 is TGCGCCAGCAGCCAAGAGGACAGGAACTATGGCTACACCTTC. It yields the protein CASSQEDRNYGYTF.